One and the same sample provided the 30 T cell receptor beta chains below, sequenced in a study of blood T cell repertoires in COVID-19. Profiling relied on immunoSEQ multiplex PCR, and the TCRdb table lists in-frame clones only, not all of them. The table lists over 200,000 clones, more than 75% of them singletons, with roughly 2% in the top ten. Input material: peripheral blood. All receptors derive from a man in his forties with active or convalescent COVID-19.

The CDR3 DNA sequence: TGTGCCAGCAGCCGAGAAGACAGGGCGAACACTGAAGCTTTCTTT. As protein: CASSREDRANTEAFF. The V call is TRBV2, the J call TRBJ1-1; 7 bases map to TRBD1. The CDR3 length is 15 residues. Trimming at V came to 6 bases and at J to 1 base, leaving 8 bases not matched to a gene. Germline CDR1 is SNHLY and CDR2 is FYNNEI. Drawing the rest from reference TRBV2 and TRBJ1-1, the complete variable domain is EPEVTQTPSHQVTQMGQEVILRCVPISNHLYFYWYRQILGQKVEFLVSFYNNEISEKSEIFDDQFSVERPDGSNFTLKIRSTKLEDSAMYFCASSREDRANTEAFFGQGTRLTVV.

This clone was observed once. The chain links TRBV6-5 to TRBJ1-2; D gene uncertain. Looked up from germline, CDR1 is MNHEY and CDR2 is SVGAGI. Trimming removed 6 bases from V and 7 bases from J, with 12 bases in between. This CDR3 region has 12 residues. DNA of the CDR3: TGTGCCAGCAGCCCACACGTTGGTGGCTACACCTTC. It yields the protein CASSPHVGGYTF.

The chain couples TRBV4-2 to TRBJ1-1; TRBD1 is a possible D gene (6 bases). Germline CDR1 LGHNA, CDR2 YNFKEQ. The CDR3 length is 15 residues. V lost 0 bases and J 0 bases, leaving 8 bases between the germline ends. CDR3 residues: CASSQDQGMNTEAFF. The DNA of the CDR3 is TGTGCCAGCAGCCAAGACCAGGGGATGAACACTGAAGCTTTCTTT.

This chain joins TRBV7-9 and TRBJ1-4, with TRBD1 matching over 9 bases. CDR3 length: 14 residues. Unmatched junction bases numbered 6, after V lost 6 bases and J lost 7 bases. CDR1 is SEHNR and CDR2 is FQNEAQ in the germline V gene (reference sequence). The CDR3 here is CASSLQGAGEKLFF. The CDR3 coding sequence is TGTGCCAGCAGTTTACAGGGGGCTGGTGAAAAACTGTTTTTT.

A single count supports this clone. The J gene is TRBJ1-3, the V gene TRBV19; TRBD1 matches at 8 bases. The junction had 3 bases not matched to a gene; V was cut back by 6 bases and J by 2 bases. CDR1 is LNHDA, CDR2 SQIVND, per germline (reference sequence). The length of the CDR3 is 14 residues. CDR3 in DNA: TGTGCCAGTAGGAACAGGGGGACTGGAAACACCATATATTTT. It is translated as CASRNRGTGNTIYF.

The V call is TRBV29-1, the J call TRBJ2-1, with a possible D match to TRBD2 (8 bases). The CDR3 extends over 17 amino acids. Trimming left V 0 bases short and J 10 bases short, with 25 bases between. Per germline, CDR1 SQVTM and CDR2 ANQGSEA. Here the CDR3 reads CSVEDRRTGGGKREQFF. The CDR3 DNA reads TGCAGCGTTGAAGACCGCCGGACAGGCGGGGGGAAAAGGGAGCAGTTCTTC.

The V and J genes are TRBV28 and TRBJ2-5, with D tentatively TRBD1 (6 bases). This CDR3 comprises 17 residues. CDR1 is MDHEN and CDR2 is SYDVKM in the germline V gene. The ends were cut back, 5 bases at V and 4 bases at J, with 23 bases in the middle. This chain's CDR3 is CASSPPPAHTGLETQYF. DNA of the CDR3: TGTGCCAGCAGTCCTCCACCCGCTCATACAGGGCTAGAGACCCAGTACTTC. The full variable domain, rest sourced from reference TRBV28 and TRBJ2-5, is DVKVTQSSRYLVKRTGEKVFLECVQDMDHENMFWYRQDPGLGLRLIYFSYDVKMKEKGDIPEGYSVSREKKERFSLILESASTNQTSMYLCASSPPPAHTGLETQYFGPGTRLLVL.

This clone was seen only once. V usage is TRBV6-5 and J usage is TRBJ2-1, with unresolved D. Germline CDR1 reads MNHEY; CDR2 reads SVGAGI. CDR3 length: 11 amino acids. The V and J ends lost 7 bases and 7 bases respectively, with 8 bases between them. The CDR3 here is CASTSANEQFF. The CDR3 DNA reads TGTGCCAGCACCTCCGCGAATGAGCAGTTCTTC.

This clone came up a few times. CDR3 protein: CASSPTMGGTDNSPLHF. The CDR3 DNA is TGCGCCAGCAGCCCTACTATGGGGGGTACTGATAATTCACCCCTCCACTTT. The gene calls are TRBV5-1 and TRBJ1-6, with D tentatively TRBD1 (5 bases). Per germline, CDR1 SGHRS and CDR2 YFSETQ. This CDR3 has 17 residues. V lost 4 bases and J lost 5, with 19 bases in between. The variable domain in full, with the rest retrieved from reference TRBV5-1 and TRBJ1-6, is KAGVTQTPRYLIKTRGQQVTLSCSPISGHRSVSWYQQTPGQGLQFLFEYFSETQRNKGNFPGRFSGRQFSNSRSEMNVSTLELGDSALYLCASSPTMGGTDNSPLHFGNGTRLTVT.

The chain couples TRBV6-5 to TRBJ1-2; 9 nucleotides match TRBD1. Germline V CDR1 and CDR2: MNHEY, SVGAGI. The V and J ends lost 2 bases and 4 bases, in that order; junction bases with no gene match: 2. This CDR3 region has 14 residues. CDR3 in amino acids: CASSYRDRAYGYTF. The CDR3 DNA reads as TGTGCCAGCAGTTACCGGGACAGGGCCTATGGCTACACCTTC.

This chain connects TRBV27 to TRBJ1-6, with D tentatively TRBD1 (5 bases). The ends were cut back, 6 bases at V and 0 bases at J, with 12 bases in the middle. Germline assignment: CDR1 MNHEY and CDR2 SMNVEV (reference sequence). The CDR3 is 16 residues long. This CDR3 is CASSPMTASYNSPLHF. CDR3 coding DNA: TGTGCCAGCAGCCCCATGACAGCCTCCTATAATTCACCCCTCCACTTT.

The gene calls are TRBV2 and TRBJ2-7; D not resolved. The CDR3 consists of 12 residues. From germline, CDR1 is SNHLY and CDR2 FYNNEI. Trimming removed 8 bases from V and 1 base from J, with 9 bases in between. This CDR3 is CASGFGSYEQYF. The CDR3, as DNA: TGTGCCAGCGGGTTCGGGTCCTACGAGCAGTACTTC.

This rearrangement joins TRBV6-4 to TRBJ2-7; TRBD2 aligns across 13 bases. The germline V gene has CDR1 MRHNA and CDR2 SNTAGT. J gave up 6 bases and V 3 bases, and 8 bases lay outside the gene matches. CDR3 length: 16 residues. The CDR3 DNA is TGTGCCAGCAGTGAACTAGCGGGAGGGGTTCCATCCGAGCAGTACTTC. It translates to CASSELAGGVPSEQYF.

V usage is TRBV3-1 (or the pseudogene TRBV3-2) and J usage is TRBJ1-2, with D possibly TRBD1 on 5 matching bases. The V end lost 1 base, the J end lost 2 bases, and 8 bases lay between the germline ends. Germline CDR1 reads LGHDT; CDR2 reads YNNKEL (reference sequence). The CDR3 runs to 14 residues. In nucleotides, the CDR3 is TGTGCCAGCAGCCAAGGGGGCATCAACTATGGCTACACCTTC. This translates into CASSQGGINYGYTF.

This sequence joins TRBV9 and TRBJ2-2; 11 nucleotides match TRBD2. The CDR3 extends over 16 amino acids. The germline CDR1 and CDR2 sequences are SGDLS and YYNGEE. After removal of 3 bases from V and 4 bases from J, the junction contained 5 bases not matched to a gene. Written as DNA, the CDR3 is TGTGCCAGCAGCGAGGGGACTAGCGGTGTCACCGGGGAGCTGTTTTTT. This codes for CASSEGTSGVTGELFF. The whole variable domain, remainder taken from reference TRBV9 and TRBJ2-2, is DSGVTQTPKHLITATGQRVTLRCSPRSGDLSVYWYQQSLDQGLQFLIQYYNGEERAKGNILERFSAQQFPDLHSELNLSSLELGDSALYFCASSEGTSGVTGELFFGEGSRLTVL.

This clone was picked up a small number of times. The rearrangement uses TRBV19 and TRBJ1-1, with D possibly TRBD1 on 5 matching bases. The length of the CDR3 is 14 residues. Germline CDR1 is LNHDA and CDR2 is SQIVND (reference sequence). The ends were cut back, 4 bases at V and 0 bases at J, with 9 bases in the middle. CDR3 sequence reads: CASSKGHLNTEAFF. The CDR3 coding sequence is TGTGCCAGTAGTAAAGGACATTTGAACACTGAAGCTTTCTTT.

The chain has TRBV27 and TRBJ1-2; D is unclear. Between the trimmed V and J ends, which lost 6 bases and 2 bases, there was a span of 10 bases. The CDR3 length is 13 residues. Germline CDR1 reads MNHEY; CDR2 reads SMNVEV (reference sequence). For the CDR3, the DNA is TGTGCCAGCAGGAGACAAATGAACTATGGCTACACCTTC. It encodes CASRRQMNYGYTF.

V gene TRBV10-2 combines with J gene TRBJ1-5; TRBD1 aligns across 7 bases. Germline V lookup: CDR1 WSHSY, CDR2 SAAADI. CDR3 length: 15 amino acids. Losses at the gene ends were 3 bases for V and 5 bases for J; bases not matched to a gene: 7. The CDR3 nucleotides are TGCGCCAGCAGTGAATTCCGGGACAGCTATCAGCCCCAGCATTTT. Its protein is CASSEFRDSYQPQHF.

The chain recombines TRBV4-2 with TRBJ1-2; 10 bases line up with TRBD1. Germline trimming cut 0 bases from V and 6 bases from J; bases unmatched to any gene: 10. Per the germline V gene, CDR1 is LGHNA and CDR2 is YNFKEQ. CDR3 length: 17 residues. CDR3: CASSQDQGQGRWDGYTF. DNA for the CDR3: TGTGCCAGCAGCCAAGATCAGGGACAGGGGCGTTGGGATGGCTACACCTTC.

J is TRBJ2-7 and V is TRBV5-6; tentative D call: TRBD2 (6 bases). CDR1 and CDR2 from the germline V gene are SGHDT and YYEEEE. Between the trimmed V and J ends, which lost 1 base and 3 bases, there was a span of 14 bases. This CDR3 spans 15 amino acids. In nucleotides, the CDR3 is TGTGCCAGCAGCTTGTTTCCGGGGGAAGACTACGAGCAGTACTTC. This gives the protein CASSLFPGEDYEQYF.

The chain has TRBV28 and TRBJ1-3, with no clear D. This CDR3 has 15 amino acids. With 3 bases removed from V and 2 bases from J, the gap between germline ends came to 11 bases. Germline lookup yields CDR1 MDHEN and CDR2 SYDVKM. DNA of the CDR3: TGTGCCAGCAGTTTCCGGGGTATGGCTGGAAACACCATATATTTT. It encodes CASSFRGMAGNTIYF.

The rearrangement uses TRBV7-2 and TRBJ2-3; TRBD2 agrees at 7 bases. Germline CDR1 reads SGHTA; CDR2 reads FQGNSA. The CDR3 is 15 residues long. The junction had 8 bases not matched to a gene; V was cut back by 2 bases and J by 6 bases. The CDR3 region is CASSLMAGALDTQYF. In DNA form, the CDR3 reads TGTGCCAGCAGCTTAATGGCGGGAGCATTGGATACGCAGTATTTT.

Turning to this clone: The sample carries other DNA sequences with the same CDR3. The chain carries TRBV12-3 or TRBV12-4 and TRBJ1-5; 7 bases agree with TRBD1. CDR3 length: 12 amino acids. The junction had 3 bases not matched to a gene; V was cut back by 6 bases and J by 7 bases. Here the CDR3 DNA reads TGTGCCAGCAGCAGCAGGGGGCAGCCCCAGCATTTT. Translation gives CASSSRGQPQHF.

J is TRBJ1-2 and V is TRBV5-4; a weak D match, TRBD1 (6 bases). The germline V and J ends were trimmed by 4 bases and 0 bases, with 13 bases remaining between them. The CDR3 covers 15 residues. Per the germline V gene, CDR1 is SGHNT and CDR2 is YYREEE (reference sequence). CDR3 sequence (DNA): TGTGCCAGCAGCCCCGGGCCAGGGGCTAACTATGGCTACACCTTC. Translated: CASSPGPGANYGYTF. Complete variable domain (other parts from reference TRBV5-4 and TRBJ1-2): ETGVTQSPTHLIKTRGQQVTLRCSSQSGHNTVSWYQQALGQGPQFIFQYYREEENGRGNFPPRFSGLQFPNYSSELNVNALELDDSALYLCASSPGPGANYGYTFGSGTRLTVV.

The chain has TRBV11-2 and TRBJ1-6, with unresolved D. The CDR3 contains 14 residues. Trimming cost V 5 bases and J 4 bases, with 9 bases left between them. Germline V gene data show CDR1 as SGHAT and CDR2 as FQNNGV. The CDR3 region has the DNA TGTGCCAGCAGCCTGGGCCTTTATAATTCACCCCTCCACTTT. It encodes CASSLGLYNSPLHF.

The CDR3 here is CASSPWTAGGDEQYF. In DNA form, the CDR3 reads TGTGCCAGCTCACCCTGGACGGCGGGGGGCGACGAGCAGTACTTC. V gene TRBV18 combines with J gene TRBJ2-7; 8 positions match TRBD2. The CDR3 contains 15 residues. V trimming: 3 bases; J trimming: 5 bases; junction bases outside the gene matches: 9. Per the germline V gene, CDR1 is KGHSH and CDR2 is LQKENI.

The chain combines TRBV28 with TRBJ1-4; the D is unclear. Germline V gives CDR1 MDHEN, CDR2 SYDVKM. The CDR3 has 15 amino acids. The ends were cut back, 10 bases at V and 6 bases at J, with 21 bases in the middle. CDR3 sequence reads: CATLSSWVGDEKLFF. CDR3 DNA sequence: TGTGCCACCCTGTCGAGCTGGGTCGGAGATGAAAAACTGTTTTTT.

Remarks on this clone: Other DNA sequences within the sample encode an identical CDR3. The V and J genes are TRBV7-2 and TRBJ2-7; tentatively, D is TRBD1 (5 bases). The CDR3 is made up of 12 amino acids. Germline V gene lookup returns CDR1 SGHTA and CDR2 FQGNSA. Trimming removed 5 bases from V and 3 bases from J, with 8 bases in between. CDR3 bases: TGTGCCAGCAGCCTTCAGGGCTACGAGCAGTACTTC. Amino acid sequence: CASSLQGYEQYF.

This clone was seen only once. The rearrangement links TRBV12-5 to TRBJ2-2, with TRBD1 matching 8 bases. The J segment lost 7 bases and the V segment lost 0 bases, leaving 10 bases of the junction unmatched. The CDR3 runs 17 residues. Germline V gene sequence: CDR1 LGHNT, CDR2 FRNRAP. The CDR3 reads CASGLVGGTDRGGELFF. Here the CDR3 DNA reads TGTGCTAGTGGTTTGGTAGGGGGTACAGACAGGGGCGGGGAGCTGTTTTTT.

This chain uses TRBV30 with TRBJ1-3; a possible D gene is TRBD1 (5 bases). The germline CDR1 and CDR2 sequences are GTSNPN and SVGIG (reference sequence). CDR3 size: 13 residues. Trimming removed 4 bases at V and 3 bases at J, with 10 bases between. In DNA form, the CDR3 reads TGTGCCTGGAACGTGGGGCTTGGAAACACCATATATTTT. As protein: CAWNVGLGNTIYF.